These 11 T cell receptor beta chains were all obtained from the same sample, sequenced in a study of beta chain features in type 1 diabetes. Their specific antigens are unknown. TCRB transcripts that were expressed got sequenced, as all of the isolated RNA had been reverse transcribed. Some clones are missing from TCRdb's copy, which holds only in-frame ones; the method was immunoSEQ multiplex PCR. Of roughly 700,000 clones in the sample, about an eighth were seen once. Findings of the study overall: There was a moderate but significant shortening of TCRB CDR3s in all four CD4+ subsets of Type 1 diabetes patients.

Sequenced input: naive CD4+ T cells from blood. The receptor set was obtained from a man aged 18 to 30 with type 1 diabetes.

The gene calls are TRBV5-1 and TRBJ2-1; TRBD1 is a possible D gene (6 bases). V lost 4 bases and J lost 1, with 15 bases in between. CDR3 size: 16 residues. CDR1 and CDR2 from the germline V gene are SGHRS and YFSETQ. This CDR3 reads CASSLGGSASYNEQFF. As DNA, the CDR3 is TGCGCCAGCAGCCTAGGGGGTAGCGCGTCCTACAATGAGCAGTTCTTC.

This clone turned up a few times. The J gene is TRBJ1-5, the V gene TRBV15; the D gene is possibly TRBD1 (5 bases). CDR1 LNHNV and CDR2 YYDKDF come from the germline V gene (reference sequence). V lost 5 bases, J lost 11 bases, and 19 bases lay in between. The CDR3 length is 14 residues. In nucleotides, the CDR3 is TGTGCCACCAGCTATGGGACTGGCATAGTGTCCCAGCATTTT. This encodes CATSYGTGIVSQHF.

The CDR3 sequence is CASSQQAFGNTIYF. CDR3 DNA: TGTGCCAGCAGCCAACAGGCCTTTGGAAACACCATATATTTT. The chain employs TRBV14 and TRBJ1-3; no clear D gene. Trimming took 2 bases from V and 3 from J, leaving 8 bases between them. Per the germline V gene, CDR1 is SGHDN and CDR2 is FVKESK. The CDR3 has 14 residues.

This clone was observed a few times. The CDR3 here is CAISGQGGQETQYF. The CDR3 nucleotides are TGTGCCATCAGCGGACAGGGGGGGCAAGAGACCCAGTACTTC. This chain links TRBV10-3 with TRBJ2-5; 10 bases agree with TRBD1. V dropped 6 bases and J dropped 2; count of bases not matched to a gene: 3. This CDR3 has 14 amino acids. CDR1 ENHRY and CDR2 SYGVKD come from the germline V gene.

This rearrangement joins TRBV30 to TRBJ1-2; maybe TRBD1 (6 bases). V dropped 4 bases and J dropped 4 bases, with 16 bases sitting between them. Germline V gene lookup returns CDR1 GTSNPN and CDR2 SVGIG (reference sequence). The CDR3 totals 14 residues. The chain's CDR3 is CAWTGTSSGYGYTF. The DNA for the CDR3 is TGTGCCTGGACTGGGACATCCAGTGGCTATGGCTACACCTTC. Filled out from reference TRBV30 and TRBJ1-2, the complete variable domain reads SQTIHQWPATLVQPVGSPLSLECTVEGTSNPNLYWYRQAAGRGLQLLFYSVGIGQISSEVPQNLSASRPQDRQFILSSKKLLLSDSGFYLCAWTGTSSGYGYTFGSGTRLTVV.

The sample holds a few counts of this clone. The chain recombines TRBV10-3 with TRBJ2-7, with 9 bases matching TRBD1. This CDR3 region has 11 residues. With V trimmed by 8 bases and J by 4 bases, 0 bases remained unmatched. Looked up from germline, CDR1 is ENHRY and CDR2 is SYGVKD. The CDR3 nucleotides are TGTGCCATCGGACAGGGGTACGAGCAGTACTTC. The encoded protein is CAIGQGYEQYF.

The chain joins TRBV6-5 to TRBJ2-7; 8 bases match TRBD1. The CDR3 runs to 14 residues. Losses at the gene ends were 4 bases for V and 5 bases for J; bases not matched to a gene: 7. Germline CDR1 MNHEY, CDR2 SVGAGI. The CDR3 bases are TGTGCCAGCAGTTTCAGGACAGGGTTCAACGAGCAGTACTTC. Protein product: CASSFRTGFNEQYF.

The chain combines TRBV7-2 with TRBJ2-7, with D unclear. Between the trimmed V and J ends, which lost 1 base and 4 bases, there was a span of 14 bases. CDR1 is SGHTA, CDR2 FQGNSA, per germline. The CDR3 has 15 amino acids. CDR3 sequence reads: CASSLGPIPSYEQYF. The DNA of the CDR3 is TGTGCCAGCAGCTTAGGACCTATCCCCTCTTACGAGCAGTACTTC.

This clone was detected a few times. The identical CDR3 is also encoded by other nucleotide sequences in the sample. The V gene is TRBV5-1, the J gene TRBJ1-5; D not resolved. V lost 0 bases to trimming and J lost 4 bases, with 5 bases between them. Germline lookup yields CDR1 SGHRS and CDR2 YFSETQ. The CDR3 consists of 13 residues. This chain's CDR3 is CASSLGVNQPQHF. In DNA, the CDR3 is TGCGCCAGCAGCTTGGGGGTTAATCAGCCCCAGCATTTT.

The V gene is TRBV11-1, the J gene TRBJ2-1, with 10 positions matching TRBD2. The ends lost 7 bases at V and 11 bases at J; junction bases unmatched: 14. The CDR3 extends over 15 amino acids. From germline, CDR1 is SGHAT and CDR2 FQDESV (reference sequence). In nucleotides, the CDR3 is TGTGCCAGCACCACCATTGGGGTAGCGGGGGGACAGCAGTTCTTC. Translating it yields CASTTIGVAGGQQFF.

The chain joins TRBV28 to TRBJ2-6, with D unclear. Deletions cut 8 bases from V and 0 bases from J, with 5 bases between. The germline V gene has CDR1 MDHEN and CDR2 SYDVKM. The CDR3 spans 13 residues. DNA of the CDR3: TGTGCCAGCGCGCTCTCTGGGGCCAACGTCCTGACTTTC. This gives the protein CASALSGANVLTF.